This entry features one T cell receptor beta chain sequence. This record belongs to a study of T cell changes during pregnancy in multiple sclerosis. The CDR3 consists of 16 residues. V dropped 0 bases and J dropped 4; count of bases not matched to a gene: 7. CDR1 SGDLS and CDR2 YYNGEE come from the germline V gene. Some clones are missing from TCRdb's copy, which holds only in-frame ones; the method was immunoSEQ multiplex PCR. The sample includes 30,000 or so clones, around nine tenths of them seen just once. This TCR was recovered from a female donor in good health, enrolled as a control in a pregnancy study. The rearrangement links TRBV9 to TRBJ2-1; 7 nucleotides align to TRBD2. The specimen comprised CD4+ T cells from peripheral blood mononuclear cells, sampled in the second trimester of pregnancy. The CDR3 DNA is TGTGCCAGCAGCGTAGGGGGGGGGACTGGATACAATGAGCAGTTCTTC. It yields the protein CASSVGGGTGYNEQFF.